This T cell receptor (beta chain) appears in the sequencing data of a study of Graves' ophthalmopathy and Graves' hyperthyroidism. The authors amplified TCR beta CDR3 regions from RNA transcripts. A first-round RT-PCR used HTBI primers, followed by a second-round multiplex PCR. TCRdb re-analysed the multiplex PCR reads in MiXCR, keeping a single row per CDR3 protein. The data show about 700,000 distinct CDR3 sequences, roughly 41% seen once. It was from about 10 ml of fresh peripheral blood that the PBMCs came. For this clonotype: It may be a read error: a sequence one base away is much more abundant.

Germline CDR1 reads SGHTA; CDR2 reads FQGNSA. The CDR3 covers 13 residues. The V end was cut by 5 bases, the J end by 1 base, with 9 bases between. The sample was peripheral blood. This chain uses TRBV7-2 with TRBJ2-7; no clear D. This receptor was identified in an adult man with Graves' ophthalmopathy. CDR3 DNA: TGTGCCAGCAGCCTCGTCTTATCCTACGAGCAGTACTTC. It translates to CASSLVLSYEQYF.